Presented here are 29 T cell receptor beta chains from one specimen sequenced in a study of blood T cell repertoires in COVID-19. Here immunoSEQ multiplex PCR was the method, and the copy in TCRdb shows in-frame clones only, minus some. Of around 150,000 clones listed, 75% to 90% were seen once; the top ten hold over 2%. Material for sequencing was peripheral blood. The receptor set was obtained from an older man with acute or convalescent COVID-19.

V usage is TRBV6-6 and J usage is TRBJ2-2; 8 nucleotides match TRBD1. Unmatched junction bases numbered 5, after V lost 7 bases and J lost 4 bases. Germline V gives CDR1 MNHNY, CDR2 SVGAGI (reference sequence). The CDR3 length is 14 residues. CDR3 nucleotide sequence: TGTGCCAGCATAAGGACAGGGCTCACCGGGGAGCTGTTTTTT. Its protein is CASIRTGLTGELFF.

The rearrangement links TRBV6-5 to TRBJ2-5; 7 positions match TRBD1. Germline CDR1 is MNHEY and CDR2 is SVGAGI. Trimming removed 2 bases from V and 2 bases from J; junction bases left unmatched: 2. The CDR3 sequence is 14 residues long. The CDR3 region is CASSYLGQQETQYF. CDR3 DNA sequence: TGTGCCAGCAGTTACCTGGGACAGCAAGAGACCCAGTACTTC.

V usage is TRBV27 and J usage is TRBJ1-5; 7 bases fit TRBD1. Germline loops: CDR1 MNHEY, CDR2 SMNVEV (reference sequence). The junction had 7 bases not matched to a gene; V was cut back by 6 bases and J by 2 bases. This CDR3 spans 15 amino acids. The CDR3 bases are TGTGCCAGCAGGGTTCAGGGGGTCGGCAATCAGCCCCAGCATTTT. Residues: CASRVQGVGNQPQHF.

The chain employs TRBV28 and TRBJ2-1; TRBD2 aligns across 11 bases. The V segment lost 2 bases and the J segment 4 bases; nucleotides outside the gene matches: 4. The CDR3 totals 16 residues. Germline V lookup: CDR1 MDHEN, CDR2 SYDVKM. CDR3 residues: CASSLDSGGAYNEQFF. CDR3 nucleotide sequence: TGTGCCAGCAGTTTAGATAGCGGGGGGGCTTACAATGAGCAGTTCTTC.

This clone was counted only a few times. This sequence joins TRBV7-2 and TRBJ2-1, with 10 bases that match TRBD2. V gave up 5 bases and J gave up 5 bases; unmatched junction bases: 6. The germline V gene encodes CDR1 SGHTA and CDR2 FQGNSA. This CDR3 spans 15 amino acids. The CDR3 DNA reads TGTGCCAGCAGCCAAAGGACTAGCGGCCACAATGAGCAGTTCTTC. It is translated as CASSQRTSGHNEQFF.

The chain carries TRBV11-2 and TRBJ2-5; 14 positions match TRBD2. Germline assignment: CDR1 SGHAT and CDR2 FQNNGV. The CDR3 length is 16 residues. The J segment lost 7 bases and the V segment lost 4 bases, leaving 8 bases of the junction unmatched. CDR3: CASSSRLAGGEGTQYF. CDR3 bases: TGTGCCAGCAGCTCCCGACTAGCGGGAGGGGAAGGGACCCAGTACTTC.

The chain joins TRBV30 to TRBJ2-5; maybe TRBD1 (5 bases). Germline values: CDR1 GTSNPN, CDR2 SVGIG (reference sequence). This CDR3 has 14 amino acids. Trimming took 0 bases from V and 1 from J, leaving 9 bases between them. The chain's CDR3 is CAWSVRTRQETQYF. The CDR3 nucleotides read TGTGCCTGGAGTGTACGGACACGCCAAGAGACCCAGTACTTC.

The rearrangement links TRBV2 to TRBJ2-2; 8 nucleotides align to TRBD1. V lost 7 bases to trimming and J lost 6 bases; unmatched junction nucleotides: 7. Germline V gene sequence: CDR1 SNHLY, CDR2 FYNNEI. This CDR3 is built from 14 residues. CDR3 residues: CASNFGQGAGELFF. In DNA form, the CDR3 reads TGTGCCAGCAACTTTGGACAGGGCGCCGGGGAGCTGTTTTTT. The full variable domain, its missing parts supplied by reference TRBV2 and TRBJ2-2, is EPEVTQTPSHQVTQMGQEVILRCVPISNHLYFYWYRQILGQKVEFLVSFYNNEISEKSEIFDDQFSVERPDGSNFTLKIRSTKLEDSAMYFCASNFGQGAGELFFGEGSRLTVL.

The V gene is TRBV5-1, the J gene TRBJ2-7; 9 nucleotides agree with TRBD2. The V segment lost 4 bases and the J segment 1 base; nucleotides outside the gene matches: 6. CDR1 is SGHRS, CDR2 YFSETQ, per germline. This CDR3 is built from 15 residues. CDR3 in amino acids: CASSPRTSASYEQYF. In nucleotides, the CDR3 is TGCGCCAGCAGCCCCCGGACTAGCGCTTCCTACGAGCAGTACTTC.

The chain has TRBV27 and TRBJ2-7; 10 positions match TRBD1. The V segment lost 5 bases and the J segment 3 bases; nucleotides outside the gene matches: 13. The CDR3 consists of 17 residues. CDR1 is MNHEY, CDR2 SMNVEV, per germline (reference sequence). The CDR3 region is CASSLAGQGVEVYEQYF. The CDR3 DNA reads as TGTGCCAGCAGTCTCGCTGGACAGGGGGTGGAAGTCTACGAGCAGTACTTC.

This chain links TRBV6-1 with TRBJ1-5; a possible D gene is TRBD1 (6 bases). Germline values: CDR1 MNHNS, CDR2 SASEGT. The CDR3 runs 16 residues. With 4 bases removed from V and 7 bases from J, the gap between germline ends came to 20 bases. Written as DNA, the CDR3 is TGTGCCAGCAGTGCGGGGATGGGGGCTCTAGGCCAGCCCCAGCATTTT. This encodes CASSAGMGALGQPQHF.

The chain is built from TRBV18 and TRBJ2-1; 11 nucleotides align to TRBD2. Losses at the gene ends were 3 bases for V and 2 bases for J; bases not matched to a gene: 6. This CDR3 spans 17 amino acids. Looked up from germline, CDR1 is KGHSH and CDR2 is LQKENI. The CDR3 region has the DNA TGTGCCAGCTCACCCTTAGCGGGAGGGCCTACCTACAATGAGCAGTTCTTC. Protein product: CASSPLAGGPTYNEQFF. Using reference TRBV18 and TRBJ2-1 for the parts outside the CDR3, the full variable domain is NAGVMQNPRHLVRRRGQEARLRCSPMKGHSHVYWYRQLPEEGLKFMVYLQKENIIDESGMPKERFSAEFPKEGPSILRIQQVVRGDSAAYFCASSPLAGGPTYNEQFFGPGTRLTVL.

This chain connects TRBV21-1 to TRBJ1-4; the DNA was not used to check the table's D call, TRBD1. TRBV21-1 is a pseudogene. This CDR3 has 18 amino acids. The chain's CDR3 is CASSKAVGETVTNEKLFF. In nucleotides, the CDR3 is TGTGCCAGCAGCAAAGCCGTCGGCGAGACAGTAACTAATGAAAAACTGTTTTTT.

V is TRBV7-9 and J is TRBJ2-3; 8 positions agree with TRBD2. After removal of 3 bases from V and 1 base from J, the junction contained 12 bases not matched to a gene. The CDR3 has 18 residues. From germline, CDR1 is SEHNR and CDR2 FQNEAQ (reference sequence). This CDR3 is CASSFGAGGTSGTDTQYF. CDR3 bases: TGTGCCAGCAGCTTCGGGGCTGGTGGGACTAGTGGCACAGATACGCAGTATTTT.

This sequence joins TRBV18 and TRBJ1-1, with unresolved D. This CDR3 is built from 14 residues. V was clipped by 3 bases and J by 6 bases, with 14 bases between them. Looked up from germline, CDR1 is KGHSH and CDR2 is LQKENI. In nucleotides, the CDR3 is TGTGCCAGCTCACCCGGGTCCCAAACCCCTGAAGCTTTCTTT. It is translated as CASSPGSQTPEAFF.

On this clone: Sequence at one end of the junction differs from germline and may be a read error. The chain couples TRBV7-7 to TRBJ2-1; TRBD1 matches at 10 bases. Germline CDR1 is SSHAT and CDR2 is FNYEAQ (reference sequence). The CDR3 extends over 20 amino acids. In DNA form, the CDR3 reads TGTGCTAGCAGCTTAGCGGTAAGGTGGGCTCCGGGACAGGGGCCCAATGAGCAGTTCTTC. Residues: CASSLAVRWAPGQGPNEQFF.

This chain connects TRBV6-5 to TRBJ2-7, with TRBD2 as a possible D gene (5 bases). Germline V CDR1 and CDR2: MNHEY, SVGAGI. Trimming removed 5 bases at V and 0 bases at J, with 11 bases between. CDR3 size: 14 residues. CDR3 in amino acids: CASSQDGNSYEQYF. For the CDR3, the DNA is TGTGCCAGCAGTCAGGACGGGAACTCCTACGAGCAGTACTTC.

The chain links TRBV11-3 to TRBJ2-3; D may be TRBD1 (7 bases). This CDR3 has 15 residues. V shed 5 bases and J shed 7 bases, with 19 bases lying between them. Germline CDR1 and CDR2: SGHNT and YENEEA. CDR3 in DNA: TGTGCCAGCAGCCCCGGGGCAGGGGGGTCGTATACGCAGTATTTT. Protein: CASSPGAGGSYTQYF.

This clone was counted at least ten times. CDR3 residues: CATSRDPEGSHEQYF. Written as DNA, the CDR3 is TGTGCCACCAGCAGAGATCCGGAGGGTTCCCACGAGCAGTACTTC. The chain links TRBV15 to TRBJ2-7; TRBD2 is a possible D gene (6 bases). The V gene's germline CDR1 is LNHNV and CDR2 YYDKDF (reference sequence). The CDR3 extends over 15 amino acids. V was shortened by 0 bases and J by 5 bases, with 14 bases between the two germline ends.

The DNA for the CDR3 is TGTGCCACCGTACCGGGACAGCGGTATAATTCACCCCTCCACTTT. Its translation: CATVPGQRYNSPLHF. This rearrangement joins TRBV27 to TRBJ1-6; 7 bases fit TRBD1. The CDR3 has 15 residues. Germline CDR1 reads MNHEY; CDR2 reads SMNVEV (reference sequence). Losses at the gene ends were 10 bases for V and 4 bases for J; bases not matched to a gene: 10.

This sequence joins TRBV10-3 and TRBJ1-6, with D hard to call. V shed 3 bases and J shed 8 bases, with 17 bases lying between them. The CDR3 length is 16 residues. Germline loops: CDR1 ENHRY, CDR2 SYGVKD. The CDR3 region has the DNA TGTGCCATCAGTGACGGCCGTAAAGGCGGAGATTCACCCCTCCACTTT. Residues: CAISDGRKGGDSPLHF.

The chain recombines TRBV5-1 with TRBJ2-2; D gene unclear. CDR3 length: 15 residues. V lost 0 bases and J 0 bases, leaving 6 bases between the germline ends. Germline CDR1 reads SGHRS; CDR2 reads YFSETQ. CDR3 nucleotide sequence: TGCGCCAGCAGCTTGGCCAGCGCGAACACCGGGGAGCTGTTTTTT. Translated: CASSLASANTGELFF.

V gene TRBV6-2 or TRBV6-3 combines with J gene TRBJ1-1, with D possibly matching TRBD1 (6 bases). Trimming took 4 bases from V and 3 from J, leaving 18 bases between them. Per germline, CDR1 MNHEY and CDR2 SVGEGT. There are 16 residues in the CDR3. DNA of the CDR3: TGTGCCAGCAGTTCATCATTCCGCAGGGGCGACACTGAAGCTTTCTTT. The encoded protein is CASSSSFRRGDTEAFF.

There are a few counts of this clone. The chain carries TRBV3-1 (or the pseudogene TRBV3-2) and TRBJ1-5; 7 nucleotides match TRBD1. Per the germline V gene, CDR1 is LGHDT and CDR2 is YNNKEL (reference sequence). The CDR3 loop spans 14 amino acids. Germline trimming cut 4 bases from V and 3 bases from J; bases unmatched to any gene: 3. CDR3 in DNA: TGTGCCAGCAGCCGGGACAGCATCAATCAGCCCCAGCATTTT. It is translated as CASSRDSINQPQHF.

V usage is TRBV5-4 and J usage is TRBJ1-4; D possibly corresponds to TRBD1 (5 bases). In germline, CDR1 is SGHNT, CDR2 YYREEE (reference sequence). Trimming pared 1 base from V and 5 bases from J, leaving 15 bases between. The CDR3 runs 16 residues. The CDR3 coding sequence is TGTGCCAGCAGCTTGCTTCAGGGAGGGGCGAATGAAAAACTGTTTTTT. It specifies CASSLLQGGANEKLFF.

Of note for this clone: Germline is not matched at one junction end, which may reflect a read error. The chain combines TRBV7-7 with TRBJ2-2, with D perhaps TRBD1 (5 bases). Germline V gene data show CDR1 as SSHAT and CDR2 as FNYEAQ (reference sequence). This CDR3 region has 17 residues. This CDR3 reads CASSLGVRQGVTGELFF. CDR3 nucleotide sequence: TGTGCTAGCAGCTTAGGCGTACGGCAGGGCGTCACCGGGGAGCTGTTTTTT.

The chain carries TRBV28 and TRBJ2-1; 7 bases align to TRBD1. Germline V CDR1 and CDR2: MDHEN, SYDVKM. J was trimmed by 0 bases and V by 2 bases; bases with no gene match: 13. This CDR3 has 19 residues. CDR3 sequence reads: CASSLVGRVGTDSYNEQFF. CDR3 sequence (DNA): TGTGCCAGCAGTTTAGTGGGCCGTGTCGGGACAGACTCCTACAATGAGCAGTTCTTC.

The chain has TRBV7-6 and TRBJ2-1; D might be TRBD1 (6 bases). The V end was cut by 2 bases, the J end by 4 bases, with 18 bases between. The CDR3 is made up of 17 amino acids. The germline V gene encodes CDR1 SGHVS and CDR2 FNYEAQ. The CDR3 coding sequence is TGTGCCAGCAGCTTATATATTGGCGGACAGAGTTACAATGAGCAGTTCTTC. This sequence encodes CASSLYIGGQSYNEQFF.

The rearrangement joins TRBV6-5 to TRBJ2-7, with TRBD1 matching 7 bases. The CDR3 has 12 amino acids. Germline values: CDR1 MNHEY, CDR2 SVGAGI. The junction had 3 bases not matched to a gene; V was cut back by 8 bases and J by 2 bases. The CDR3 region has the DNA TGTGCCAGCGGGACAGAGGCCTACGAGCAGTACTTC. Translation: CASGTEAYEQYF.